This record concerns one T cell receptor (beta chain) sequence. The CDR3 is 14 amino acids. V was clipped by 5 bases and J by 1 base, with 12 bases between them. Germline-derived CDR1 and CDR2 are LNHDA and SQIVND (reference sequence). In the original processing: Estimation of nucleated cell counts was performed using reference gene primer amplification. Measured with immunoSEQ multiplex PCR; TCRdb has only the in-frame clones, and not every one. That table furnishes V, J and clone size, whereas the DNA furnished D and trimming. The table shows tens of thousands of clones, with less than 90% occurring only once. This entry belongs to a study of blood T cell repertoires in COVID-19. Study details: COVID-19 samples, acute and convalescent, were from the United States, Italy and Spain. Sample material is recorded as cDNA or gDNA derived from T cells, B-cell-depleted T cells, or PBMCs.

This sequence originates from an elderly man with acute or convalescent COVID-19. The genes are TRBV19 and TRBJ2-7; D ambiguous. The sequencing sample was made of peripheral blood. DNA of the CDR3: TGTGCCAGTAGTCGAGGCGGAAATTCCTACGAGCAGTACTTC. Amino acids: CASSRGGNSYEQYF. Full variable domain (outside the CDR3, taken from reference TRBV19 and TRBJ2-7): DGGITQSPKYLFRKEGQNVTLSCEQNLNHDAMYWYRQDPGQGLRLIYYSQIVNDFQKGDIAEGYSVSREKKESFPLTVTSAQKNPTAFYLCASSRGGNSYEQYFGPGTRLTVT.